This T cell receptor beta chain was sequenced for a study of monozygotic twins with inflammatory bowel disease. This CDR3 has 15 residues. CDR1 and CDR2 (germline): SGHTA, FQGNSA. TCRdb reprocessed the 5' RACE reads and stores each CDR3 protein as one record, lacking DNA. The table gives around 370,000 distinct CDR3 sequences; the top ten clones make up just over 2.5% of it. Whole blood supplied total RNA, and T cells were not sorted. This chain joins TRBV7-2 and TRBJ1-6. The source material was blood. The clonotype originates from a human donor with ulcerative colitis or Crohn's disease, or a healthy co-twin of an affected twin (not recorded which). CDR3 residues: CASSDRKGGDSPLHF.